This T cell receptor beta chain was identified during a study of early T cells in non-severe SARS-CoV-2 infection. At the level of the study: Sequencing input comprised bulk RNA from unsorted whole blood; chain pairing was not available. Study-level findings and limits: A preference for anti-spike CD8 responses marked VDJdb matching, which missed private and CD4 specificities.

The protocol attached unique molecular identifiers to individual cDNA molecules. TCRdb re-called the 5' RACE reads with MiXCR, one entry per CDR3 protein. The table has 50,000 to 60,000 distinct CDR3 sequences, roughly 9% seen once. The V gene's germline CDR1 is ENHRY and CDR2 SYGVKD. This CDR3 is built from 12 residues. Trimming stripped 5 bases from V and 3 bases from J, with 8 bases between. This clonotype was counted at least ten times. The antigen remains undetermined. The source is an adult who was a healthcare worker with PCR-confirmed SARS-CoV-2 infection or an uninfected control (not recorded which). Sequencing was carried out using whole blood. The chain uses TRBV10-3 and TRBJ2-7; no reliable D call. In DNA, the CDR3 is TGTGCCATCAGTCTGGACGGCTACGAGCAGTACTTC. This gives the protein CAISLDGYEQYF.